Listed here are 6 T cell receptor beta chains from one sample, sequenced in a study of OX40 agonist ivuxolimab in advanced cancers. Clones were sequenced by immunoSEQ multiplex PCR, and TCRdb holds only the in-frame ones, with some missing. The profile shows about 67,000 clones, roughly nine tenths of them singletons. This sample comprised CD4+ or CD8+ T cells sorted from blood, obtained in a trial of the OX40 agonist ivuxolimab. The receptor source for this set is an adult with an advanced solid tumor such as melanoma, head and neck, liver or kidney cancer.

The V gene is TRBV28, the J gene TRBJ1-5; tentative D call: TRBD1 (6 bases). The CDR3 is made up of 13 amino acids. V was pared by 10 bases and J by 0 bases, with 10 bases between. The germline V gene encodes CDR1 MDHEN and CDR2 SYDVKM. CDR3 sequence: CATHRDSNQPQHF. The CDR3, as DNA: TGTGCCACCCACAGGGATAGCAATCAGCCCCAGCATTTT. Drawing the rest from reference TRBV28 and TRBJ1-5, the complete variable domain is DVKVTQSSRYLVKRTGEKVFLECVQDMDHENMFWYRQDPGLGLRLIYFSYDVKMKEKGDIPEGYSVSREKKERFSLILESASTNQTSMYLCATHRDSNQPQHFGDGTRLSIL.

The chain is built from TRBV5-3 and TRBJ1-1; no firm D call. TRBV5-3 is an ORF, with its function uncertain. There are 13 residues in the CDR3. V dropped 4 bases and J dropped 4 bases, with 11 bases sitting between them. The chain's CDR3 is CARSPRIGTEAFF. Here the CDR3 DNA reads TGTGCCAGAAGCCCCCGTATAGGCACTGAAGCTTTCTTT.

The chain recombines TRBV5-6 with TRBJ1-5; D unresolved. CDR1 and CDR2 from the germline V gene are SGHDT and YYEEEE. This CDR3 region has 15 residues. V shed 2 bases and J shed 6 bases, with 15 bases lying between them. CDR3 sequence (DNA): TGTGCCAGCAGCTTTCAATCGTCAGGTGGTCAGCCCCAGCATTTT. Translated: CASSFQSSGGQPQHF.

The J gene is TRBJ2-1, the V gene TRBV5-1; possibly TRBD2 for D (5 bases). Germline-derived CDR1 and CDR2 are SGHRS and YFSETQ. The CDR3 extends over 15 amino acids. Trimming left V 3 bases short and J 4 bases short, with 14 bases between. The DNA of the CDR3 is TGCGCCAGCAGCTGGAGCGGTGAGATGTACAATGAGCAGTTCTTC. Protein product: CASSWSGEMYNEQFF.

CDR3 loop: CASLLNSNQPQHF. In nucleotides, the CDR3 is TGTGCCAGCCTTCTTAATAGCAATCAGCCCCAGCATTTT. The rearrangement joins TRBV28 to TRBJ1-5, with D unclear. The CDR3 covers 13 residues. V lost 8 bases and J lost 0, with 8 bases in between. Germline V CDR1 and CDR2: MDHEN, SYDVKM.

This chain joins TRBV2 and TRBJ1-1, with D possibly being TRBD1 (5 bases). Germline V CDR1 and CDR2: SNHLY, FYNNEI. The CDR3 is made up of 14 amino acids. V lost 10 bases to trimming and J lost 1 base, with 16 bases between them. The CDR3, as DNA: TGTGCCAACGCACGGGGACCGAGGAACACTGAAGCTTTCTTT. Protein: CANARGPRNTEAFF.